These T cell receptor beta chains were read from a single sample in a study of radiotherapy plus CTLA-4 blockade in lung cancer. This table comes from immunoSEQ multiplex PCR, and its TCRdb copy is limited to in-frame clones, with some not included. The sample has more than 75,000 clones; less than 80% are singletons. The material sequenced was peripheral blood, taken from a patient treated with radiotherapy plus ipilimumab. These receptors were obtained from a human donor with non-small cell lung cancer that progressed on radiotherapy plus ipilimumab. Both conserved end residues are part of each CDR3. Fields, in order: clone size, V gene, D gene, J gene, CDR3 protein, CDR3 DNA. D genes are given only for firm matches. Clone size is not always given. Where it is, it says once, few, many or a class for expanded clones.

abundance: -; v_gene: TRBV4-3; d_gene: TRBD1; j_gene: TRBJ1-2; CDR3aa: CASSPRTGFNYGYTF; CDR3nt: TGCGCCAGCAGCCCGAGGACAGGATTTAACTATGGCTACACCTTC
abundance: -; v_gene: TRBV28; d_gene: -; j_gene: TRBJ1-4; CDR3aa: CASSPLGLATNEKLFF; CDR3nt: TGTGCCAGCAGTCCTTTGGGACTTGCAACTAATGAAAAACTGTTTTTT
abundance: -; v_gene: TRBV30; d_gene: -; j_gene: TRBJ1-2; CDR3aa: CAWNPQTNYGYTF; CDR3nt: TGTGCCTGGAATCCCCAGACTAACTATGGCTACACCTTC
abundance: -; v_gene: TRBV6-5; d_gene: -; j_gene: TRBJ1-1; CDR3aa: CASSRENSEAFF; CDR3nt: TGTGCCAGCAGTAGAGAAAACAGTGAAGCTTTCTTT
abundance: -; v_gene: TRBV13; d_gene: TRBD2; j_gene: TRBJ2-7; CDR3aa: CATTPTSGIGDEQYF; CDR3nt: TGTGCCACCACACCGACTAGCGGGATAGGCGACGAGCAGTACTTC
abundance: -; v_gene: TRBV4-2; d_gene: TRBD2; j_gene: TRBJ2-3; CDR3aa: CASSQGLADTQYF; CDR3nt: TGTGCCAGCAGCCAGGGACTAGCCGATACGCAGTATTTT
abundance: once; v_gene: TRBV10-3; d_gene: -; j_gene: TRBJ2-5; CDR3aa: CAISALSRAVETQYF; CDR3nt: TGTGCCATCAGTGCACTATCCAGGGCCGTGGAGACCCAGTACTTC
abundance: -; v_gene: TRBV25-1; d_gene: -; j_gene: TRBJ1-2; CDR3aa: CASKAGSYGYTF; CDR3nt: TGTGCCAGCAAGGCAGGGTCCTATGGCTACACCTTC
abundance: -; v_gene: TRBV5-1; d_gene: -; j_gene: TRBJ1-1; CDR3aa: CASSSGPLGIGGEAFF; CDR3nt: TGCGCCAGCAGCTCCGGGCCTTTAGGGATTGGAGGTGAAGCTTTCTTT
abundance: few; v_gene: TRBV7-8; d_gene: TRBD1; j_gene: TRBJ1-4; CDR3aa: CASSRGQAGEKLFF; CDR3nt: TGTGCCAGCAGCAGGGGACAGGCGGGCGAAAAACTGTTTTTT
abundance: once; v_gene: TRBV6-5; d_gene: -; j_gene: TRBJ2-1; CDR3aa: CASSPGTQGNEQFF; CDR3nt: TGTGCCAGCAGCCCCGGGACCCAGGGCAATGAGCAGTTCTTC
abundance: few; v_gene: TRBV2; d_gene: TRBD1; j_gene: TRBJ1-5; CDR3aa: CARQGAGNQPQHF; CDR3nt: TGTGCCAGACAGGGGGCCGGCAATCAGCCCCAGCATTTT
abundance: -; v_gene: TRBV27; d_gene: TRBD1; j_gene: TRBJ1-2; CDR3aa: CASSSTGNYGYTF; CDR3nt: TGTGCCAGCAGTTCGACAGGGAACTATGGCTACACCTTC
abundance: -; v_gene: TRBV5-1; d_gene: -; j_gene: TRBJ2-7; CDR3aa: CASSLDFGRLYEQYF; CDR3nt: TGCGCCAGCAGCTTGGACTTTGGCAGACTCTACGAGCAGTACTTC
abundance: -; v_gene: TRBV11-2; d_gene: -; j_gene: TRBJ1-6; CDR3aa: CASSLEGSFRNSPLHF; CDR3nt: TGTGCCAGCAGCTTAGAGGGATCGTTTCGTAATTCACCCCTCCACTTT
abundance: -; v_gene: TRBV6-5; d_gene: -; j_gene: TRBJ1-2; CDR3aa: CASSYGASYGYTF; CDR3nt: TGTGCCAGCAGCTACGGGGCCAGCTATGGCTACACCTTC
abundance: -; v_gene: TRBV7-9; d_gene: -; j_gene: TRBJ1-1; CDR3aa: CASSAMGPNTEAFF; CDR3nt: TGTGCCAGCAGCGCTATGGGCCCGAACACTGAAGCTTTCTTT